The sequence of this T cell receptor beta chain was determined in a study of cytomegalovirus exposure and HLA in healthy donors. Study-wide results and caveats: Sequencing probably produced one cluster of sequence variants that were highly shared. The study carried out a later analysis of TCR beta sequences. It associated roughly 17,000 of them with specific HLA alleles at a false discovery rate of 0.05. A previous analysis found most TCR beta V segments productive roughly 90% or roughly 30% of the time. Later, an analysis showed that TCR beta chains associated with HLA were more clonally expanded than others that were equally common.

Of note for this clone: What it binds is unknown.

Germline V gives CDR1 GTSNPN, CDR2 SVGIG (reference sequence). CDR3 length equals 16 residues. V lost 0 bases and J lost 4; bases outside the gene matches: 10. Vbeta (60) and Jbeta (13) primers were used in the PCR. Here immunoSEQ multiplex PCR was the method, and the copy in TCRdb shows in-frame clones only, minus some. The sample holds fewer than 150,000 clones, roughly 76% seen once. The sequence was obtained from a human donor in good health. The sequencing input was PBMCs. V gene TRBV30 combines with J gene TRBJ2-3, with 7 bases fitting TRBD1. The CDR3 sequence is CAWSVGGQAHADTQYF. The CDR3 DNA is TGTGCCTGGAGTGTAGGGGGCCAAGCACACGCAGATACGCAGTATTTT. Full variable domain (missing parts from reference TRBV30 and TRBJ2-3): SQTIHQWPATLVQPVGSPLSLECTVEGTSNPNLYWYRQAAGRGLQLLFYSVGIGQISSEVPQNLSASRPQDRQFILSSKKLLLSDSGFYLCAWSVGGQAHADTQYFGPGTRLTVL.